The 11 T cell receptor beta chains presented below share a single source sample, sequenced in a study of T cell responses to AZD1222 COVID-19 vaccine. TCRdb keeps only in-frame clones here, not all; method: immunoSEQ multiplex PCR. The sample comprises around 250,000 clones, approximately 95% of which are singletons, and 0.55% rests with the top ten. The sequencing here drew on peripheral blood, taken on day 0 of AZD1222 vaccination. These receptors came from an adult in good health.

This chain joins TRBV5-1 and TRBJ2-5; 8 nucleotides agree with TRBD2. The CDR3 sequence is 15 residues long. In germline, CDR1 is SGHRS, CDR2 YFSETQ. The trim removed 5 bases at V and 5 bases at J, leaving 11 bases unmatched. The DNA for the CDR3 is TGCGCCAGCAGTTCCAGCGGGAGACCAGGGGAGACCCAGTACTTC. It is translated as CASSSSGRPGETQYF. Full variable domain (outside the CDR3, taken from reference TRBV5-1 and TRBJ2-5): KAGVTQTPRYLIKTRGQQVTLSCSPISGHRSVSWYQQTPGQGLQFLFEYFSETQRNKGNFPGRFSGRQFSNSRSEMNVSTLELGDSALYLCASSSSGRPGETQYFGPGTRLLVL.

The rearrangement links TRBV28 to TRBJ2-5; D gene unclear. V was clipped by 4 bases and J by 1 base, with 10 bases between them. From germline, CDR1 is MDHEN and CDR2 SYDVKM. CDR3 size: 14 residues. CDR3 in DNA: TGTGCCAGCAGTTCCCCCGACGGCCAAGAGACCCAGTACTTC. It is translated as CASSSPDGQETQYF.

The chain has TRBV5-1 and TRBJ1-5; D is undetermined. V was pared by 0 bases and J by 5 bases, with 6 bases between. CDR3 size: 13 residues. CDR1 and CDR2 from the germline V gene are SGHRS and YFSETQ. For the CDR3, the DNA is TGCGCCAGCAGCTTGGAAGTGGATCAGCCCCAGCATTTT. Amino acids: CASSLEVDQPQHF. Based on the CDR3 plus reference TRBV5-1 and TRBJ1-5, the full variable domain is KAGVTQTPRYLIKTRGQQVTLSCSPISGHRSVSWYQQTPGQGLQFLFEYFSETQRNKGNFPGRFSGRQFSNSRSEMNVSTLELGDSALYLCASSLEVDQPQHFGDGTRLSIL.

The genes are TRBV6-6 and TRBJ2-2; D is ambiguous. The length of the CDR3 is 13 residues. Germline CDR1 MNHNY, CDR2 SVGAGI (reference sequence). V dropped 5 bases and J dropped 2 bases, with 6 bases sitting between them. The CDR3 here is CASSPYNTGELFF. In DNA form, the CDR3 reads TGTGCCAGCAGTCCTTACAACACCGGGGAGCTGTTTTTT.

This chain uses TRBV6-5 with TRBJ1-2, with 7 bases that match TRBD1. The CDR3 length is 15 residues. Germline values: CDR1 MNHEY, CDR2 SVGAGI. J gave up 9 bases and V 5 bases, and 15 bases lay outside the gene matches. CDR3 sequence (DNA): TGTGCCAGCAGTAAATACAGGGGCGACCTTGATCGCTACACCTTC. Translation gives CASSKYRGDLDRYTF.

This chain connects TRBV2 to TRBJ1-2; D possibly corresponds to TRBD1 (6 bases). The CDR3 is made up of 18 amino acids. Germline V CDR1 and CDR2: SNHLY, FYNNEI. Trimming shortened V by 9 bases and J by 0 bases, and 26 bases separated the two germline ends. The CDR3 is CARGGGRRRTYANYGYTF. In DNA form, the CDR3 reads TGTGCCAGAGGGGGGGGAAGACGACGGACCTACGCTAACTATGGCTACACCTTC.

The chain is built from TRBV5-1 and TRBJ1-2; D is unclear. Trimming cost V 1 base and J 5 bases, with 21 bases left between them. Per the germline V gene, CDR1 is SGHRS and CDR2 is YFSETQ. CDR3 length: 17 residues. CDR3 DNA: TGCGCCAGCAGCTTGTATTTGGGGAGGGAACAAGGTTATGGCTACACCTTC. Protein sequence: CASSLYLGREQGYGYTF.

The chain couples TRBV24-1 to TRBJ1-3; D may be TRBD1 (5 bases). The germline V gene has CDR1 KGHDR and CDR2 SFDVKD. The V end lost 8 bases, the J end lost 2 bases, and 12 bases lay between the germline ends. The CDR3 contains 14 residues. The CDR3 DNA reads TGTGCCACCATGGAGGGGACCACTGGAAACACCATATATTTT. Protein sequence: CATMEGTTGNTIYF.

The chain joins TRBV7-9 to TRBJ2-3; TRBD2 matches at 11 bases. Germline V gives CDR1 SEHNR, CDR2 FQNEAQ (reference sequence). The CDR3 length is 15 residues. Trimming took 7 bases from V and 4 from J; bases not matched to a gene: 7. CDR3 sequence: CASIVAGGPPDTQYF. CDR3 nucleotides: TGTGCCAGCATCGTAGCGGGGGGGCCCCCAGATACGCAGTATTTT.

This clone was observed a handful of times. The DNA of the CDR3 is TGTGCCAGCAGTTTCGGATCGTATGGCTACACCTTC. As protein: CASSFGSYGYTF. This sequence joins TRBV6-2 or TRBV6-3 and TRBJ1-2; D is undetermined. Trimming left V 4 bases short and J 5 bases short, with 8 bases between. The CDR3 sequence is 12 residues long. The germline V gene encodes CDR1 MNHEY and CDR2 SVGEGT.

The table lists this clone with a count of one. The V gene is TRBV28, the J gene TRBJ1-1; the D gene is possibly TRBD1 (6 bases). V was clipped by 3 bases and J by 0 bases, with 8 bases between them. CDR3 length: 14 residues. Germline V gene data show CDR1 as MDHEN and CDR2 as SYDVKM. As DNA, the CDR3 is TGTGCCAGCAGTTTCGGGGGCGTGAACACTGAAGCTTTCTTT. Its protein is CASSFGGVNTEAFF. Full variable domain (missing parts from reference TRBV28 and TRBJ1-1): DVKVTQSSRYLVKRTGEKVFLECVQDMDHENMFWYRQDPGLGLRLIYFSYDVKMKEKGDIPEGYSVSREKKERFSLILESASTNQTSMYLCASSFGGVNTEAFFGQGTRLTVV.